This T cell receptor (beta chain) stems from a study of blood T cell repertoires in COVID-19. Across the study: Italy, Spain and the United States were the sources of the convalescent and acute COVID-19 samples. PBMCs, B-cell-depleted T cells, or T cells provided the cDNA or gDNA that made up the material.

Authors' analysis steps: The assay estimated nucleated cells by amplifying reference gene primers. The repertoire was sequenced with immunoSEQ multiplex PCR; TCRdb's copy has only in-frame clones and lacks some. V and J calls and clone size are given by that table; D and trimming were obtained from the DNA. Of hundreds of thousands of clones detected, around 87% appear once; the ten largest clones hold around 8%. This clone was seen more than once but under ten times. V lost 4 bases and J lost 7; bases outside the gene matches: 2. The CDR3 extends over 15 amino acids. Germline CDR1 and CDR2: SGHRS and YFSETQ.

This chain links TRBV5-1 with TRBJ2-2; 15 bases fit TRBD2. The clonotype originates from a woman aged 45-60 years who had recovered from COVID-19. Material: peripheral blood. DNA for the CDR3: TGCGCCAGCAGCGCGGGACTAGCGGGAGGCGGGGAGCTGTTTTTT. Encoded protein: CASSAGLAGGGELFF. The entire variable domain, with the rest obtained from reference TRBV5-1 and TRBJ2-2, is as follows: KAGVTQTPRYLIKTRGQQVTLSCSPISGHRSVSWYQQTPGQGLQFLFEYFSETQRNKGNFPGRFSGRQFSNSRSEMNVSTLELGDSALYLCASSAGLAGGGELFFGEGSRLTVL.